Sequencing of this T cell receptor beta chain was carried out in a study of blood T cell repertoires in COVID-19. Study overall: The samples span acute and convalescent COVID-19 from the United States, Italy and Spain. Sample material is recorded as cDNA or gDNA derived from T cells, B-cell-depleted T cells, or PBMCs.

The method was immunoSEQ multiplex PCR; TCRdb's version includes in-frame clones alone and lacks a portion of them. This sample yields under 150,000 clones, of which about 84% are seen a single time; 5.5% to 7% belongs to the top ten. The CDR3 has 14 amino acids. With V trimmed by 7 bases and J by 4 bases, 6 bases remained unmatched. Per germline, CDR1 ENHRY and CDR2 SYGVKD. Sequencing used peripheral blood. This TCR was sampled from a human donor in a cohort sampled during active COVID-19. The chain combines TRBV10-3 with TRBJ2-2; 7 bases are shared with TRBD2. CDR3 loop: CAIKGTGGTGELFF. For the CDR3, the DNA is TGTGCCATCAAGGGGACGGGGGGCACCGGGGAGCTGTTTTTT.